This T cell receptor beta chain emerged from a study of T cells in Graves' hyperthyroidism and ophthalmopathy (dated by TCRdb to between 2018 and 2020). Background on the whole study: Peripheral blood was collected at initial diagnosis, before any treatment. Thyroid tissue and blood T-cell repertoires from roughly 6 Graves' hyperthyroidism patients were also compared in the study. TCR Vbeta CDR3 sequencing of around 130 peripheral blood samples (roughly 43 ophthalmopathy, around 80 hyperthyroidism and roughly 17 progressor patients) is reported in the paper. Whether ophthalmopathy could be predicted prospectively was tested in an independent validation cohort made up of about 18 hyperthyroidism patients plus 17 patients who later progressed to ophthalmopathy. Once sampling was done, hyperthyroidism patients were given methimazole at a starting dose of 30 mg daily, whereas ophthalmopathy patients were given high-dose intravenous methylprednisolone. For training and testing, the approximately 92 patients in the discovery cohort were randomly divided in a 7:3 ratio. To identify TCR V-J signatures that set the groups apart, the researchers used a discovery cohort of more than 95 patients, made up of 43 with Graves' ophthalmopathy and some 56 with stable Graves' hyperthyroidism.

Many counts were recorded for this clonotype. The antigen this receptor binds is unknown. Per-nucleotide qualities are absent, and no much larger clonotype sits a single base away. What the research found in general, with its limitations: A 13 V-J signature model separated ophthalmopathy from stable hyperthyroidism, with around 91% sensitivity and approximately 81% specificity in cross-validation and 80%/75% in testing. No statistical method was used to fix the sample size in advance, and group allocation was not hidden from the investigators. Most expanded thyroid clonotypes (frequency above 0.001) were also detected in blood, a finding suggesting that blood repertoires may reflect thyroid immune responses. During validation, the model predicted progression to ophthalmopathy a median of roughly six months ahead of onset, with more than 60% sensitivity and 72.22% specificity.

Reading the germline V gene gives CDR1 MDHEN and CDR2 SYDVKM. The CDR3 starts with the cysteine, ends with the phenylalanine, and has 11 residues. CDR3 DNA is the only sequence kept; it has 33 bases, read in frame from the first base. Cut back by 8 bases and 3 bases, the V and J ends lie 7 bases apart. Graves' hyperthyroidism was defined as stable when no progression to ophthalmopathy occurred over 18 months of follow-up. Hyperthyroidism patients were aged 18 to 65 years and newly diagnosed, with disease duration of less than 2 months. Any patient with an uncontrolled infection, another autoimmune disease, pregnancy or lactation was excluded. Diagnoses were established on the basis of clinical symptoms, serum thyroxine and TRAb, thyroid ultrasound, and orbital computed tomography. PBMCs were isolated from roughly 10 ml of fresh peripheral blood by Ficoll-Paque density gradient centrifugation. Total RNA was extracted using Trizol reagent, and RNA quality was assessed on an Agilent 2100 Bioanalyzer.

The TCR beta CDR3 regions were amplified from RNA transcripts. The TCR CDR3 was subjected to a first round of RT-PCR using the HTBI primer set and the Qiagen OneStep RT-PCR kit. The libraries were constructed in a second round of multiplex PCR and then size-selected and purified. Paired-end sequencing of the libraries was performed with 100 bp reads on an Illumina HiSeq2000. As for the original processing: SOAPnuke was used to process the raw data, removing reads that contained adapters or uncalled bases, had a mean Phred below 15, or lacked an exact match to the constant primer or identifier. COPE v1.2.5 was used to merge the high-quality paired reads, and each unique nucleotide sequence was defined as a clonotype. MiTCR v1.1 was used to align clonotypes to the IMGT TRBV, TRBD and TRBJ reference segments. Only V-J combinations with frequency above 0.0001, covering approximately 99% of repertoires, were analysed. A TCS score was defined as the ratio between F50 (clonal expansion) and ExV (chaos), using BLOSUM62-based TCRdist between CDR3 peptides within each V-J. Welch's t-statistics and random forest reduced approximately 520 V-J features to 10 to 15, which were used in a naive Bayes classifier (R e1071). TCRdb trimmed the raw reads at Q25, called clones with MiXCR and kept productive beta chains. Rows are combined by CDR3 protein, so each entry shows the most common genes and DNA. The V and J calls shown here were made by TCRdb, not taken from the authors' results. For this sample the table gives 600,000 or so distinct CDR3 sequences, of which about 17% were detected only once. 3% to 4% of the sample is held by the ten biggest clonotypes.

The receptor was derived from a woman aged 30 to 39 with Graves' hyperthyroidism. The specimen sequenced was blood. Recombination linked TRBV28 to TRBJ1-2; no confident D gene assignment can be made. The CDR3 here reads CASQMDYGYTF. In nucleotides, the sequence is TGTGCCAGCCAGATGGACTATGGCTACACCTTC.